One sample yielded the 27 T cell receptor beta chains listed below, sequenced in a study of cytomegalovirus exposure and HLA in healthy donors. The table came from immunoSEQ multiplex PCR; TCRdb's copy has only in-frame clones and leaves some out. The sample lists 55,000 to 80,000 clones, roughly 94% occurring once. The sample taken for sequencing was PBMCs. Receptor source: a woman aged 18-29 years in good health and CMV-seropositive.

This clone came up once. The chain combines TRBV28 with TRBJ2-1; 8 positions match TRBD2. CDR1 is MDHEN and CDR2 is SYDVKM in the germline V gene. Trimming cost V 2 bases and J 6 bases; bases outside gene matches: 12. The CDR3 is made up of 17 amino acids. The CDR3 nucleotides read TGTGCCAGCAGTTTAAAGGTGGGGAGCGGGAGCCTCAATGAGCAGTTCTTC. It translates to CASSLKVGSGSLNEQFF.

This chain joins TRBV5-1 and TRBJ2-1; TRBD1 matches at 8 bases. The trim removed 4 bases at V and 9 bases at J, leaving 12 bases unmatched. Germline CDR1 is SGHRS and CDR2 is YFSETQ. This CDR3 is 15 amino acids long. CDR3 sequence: CASSGGDRFLIEQFF. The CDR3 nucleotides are TGCGCCAGCAGCGGAGGGGACAGGTTCCTCATTGAGCAGTTCTTC.

CDR3 sequence: CASSQDYGRNTEAFF. The CDR3 nucleotides read TGCGCCAGCAGCCAAGACTATGGGCGGAACACTGAAGCTTTCTTT. This rearrangement joins TRBV4-3 to TRBJ1-1; D is uncertain. Germline loops: CDR1 LGHNA, CDR2 YSLEER. Trimming cost V 0 bases and J 1 base, with 9 bases left between them. The CDR3 runs to 15 residues.

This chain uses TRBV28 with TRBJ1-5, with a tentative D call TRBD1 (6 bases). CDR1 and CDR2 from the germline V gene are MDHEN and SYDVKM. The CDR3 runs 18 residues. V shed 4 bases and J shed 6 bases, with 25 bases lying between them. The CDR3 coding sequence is TGTGCCAGCAGTTATAACATGCAGGGGAAGGGAAGGGGTCAGCCCCAGCATTTT. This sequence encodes CASSYNMQGKGRGQPQHF.

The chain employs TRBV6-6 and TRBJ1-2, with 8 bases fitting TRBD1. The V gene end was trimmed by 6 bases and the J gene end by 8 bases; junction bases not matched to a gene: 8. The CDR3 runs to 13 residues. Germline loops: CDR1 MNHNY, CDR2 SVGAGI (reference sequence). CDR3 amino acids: CASSLGQGLGYTF. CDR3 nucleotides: TGTGCCAGCAGCCTCGGACAGGGCCTCGGCTACACCTTC.

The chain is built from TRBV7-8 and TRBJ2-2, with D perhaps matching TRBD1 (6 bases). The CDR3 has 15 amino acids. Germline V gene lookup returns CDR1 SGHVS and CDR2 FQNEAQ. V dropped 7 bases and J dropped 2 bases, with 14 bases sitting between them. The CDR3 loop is CASTGQSLNTGELFF. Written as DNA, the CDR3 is TGTGCCAGCACCGGACAGTCCCTAAACACCGGGGAGCTGTTTTTT.

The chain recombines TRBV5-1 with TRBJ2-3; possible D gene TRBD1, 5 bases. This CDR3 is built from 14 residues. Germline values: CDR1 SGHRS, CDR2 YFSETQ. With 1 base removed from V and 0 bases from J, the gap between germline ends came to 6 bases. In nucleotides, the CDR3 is TGCGCCAGCAGCTTGTACAGGAGCACAGATACGCAGTATTTT. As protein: CASSLYRSTDTQYF.

In DNA, the CDR3 is TGTGCCAGCAGCTTCGGCGGGGGGGCCGGAGAGACCCAGTACTTC. Protein sequence: CASSFGGGAGETQYF. The chain links TRBV5-4 to TRBJ2-5; 9 bases match TRBD2. Trimming took 2 bases from V and 4 from J; bases not matched to a gene: 6. Germline-derived CDR1 and CDR2 are SGHNT and YYREEE (reference sequence). There are 15 residues in the CDR3.

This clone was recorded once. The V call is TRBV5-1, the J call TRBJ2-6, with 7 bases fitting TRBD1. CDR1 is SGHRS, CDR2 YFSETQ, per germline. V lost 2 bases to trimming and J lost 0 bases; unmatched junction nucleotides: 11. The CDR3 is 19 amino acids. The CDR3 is CASSFSPAGGSSGANVLTF. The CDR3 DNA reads TGCGCCAGCAGCTTCTCCCCGGCAGGGGGTAGCTCTGGGGCCAACGTCCTGACTTTC. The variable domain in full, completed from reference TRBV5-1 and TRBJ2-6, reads KAGVTQTPRYLIKTRGQQVTLSCSPISGHRSVSWYQQTPGQGLQFLFEYFSETQRNKGNFPGRFSGRQFSNSRSEMNVSTLELGDSALYLCASSFSPAGGSSGANVLTFGAGSRLTVL.

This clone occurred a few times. The CDR3 DNA sequence: TGCAGCGTCCGGACAGAGATGAATCAGCCCCAGCATTTT. This sequence encodes CSVRTEMNQPQHF. This chain links TRBV29-1 with TRBJ1-5, with a possible D match to TRBD1 (6 bases). The V gene's germline CDR1 is SQVTM and CDR2 ANQGSEA. With 6 bases removed from V and 4 bases from J, the gap between germline ends came to 13 bases. The CDR3 spans 13 residues.

The CDR3 is CASSLMQGREPQHF. The CDR3 DNA sequence: TGTGCCAGCAGTTTAATGCAGGGAAGAGAGCCCCAGCATTTT. The chain is built from TRBV28 and TRBJ1-5; perhaps TRBD1 as D (5 bases). The CDR3 covers 14 residues. Trimming removed 2 bases at V and 8 bases at J, with 13 bases between. Germline V CDR1 and CDR2: MDHEN, SYDVKM.

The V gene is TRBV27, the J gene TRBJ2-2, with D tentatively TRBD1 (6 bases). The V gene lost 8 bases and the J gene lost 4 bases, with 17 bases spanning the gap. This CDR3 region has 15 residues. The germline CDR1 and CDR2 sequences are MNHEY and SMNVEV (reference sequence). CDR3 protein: CASGVWGPSTGELFF. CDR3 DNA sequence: TGTGCCAGCGGAGTTTGGGGGCCGTCCACCGGGGAGCTGTTTTTT.

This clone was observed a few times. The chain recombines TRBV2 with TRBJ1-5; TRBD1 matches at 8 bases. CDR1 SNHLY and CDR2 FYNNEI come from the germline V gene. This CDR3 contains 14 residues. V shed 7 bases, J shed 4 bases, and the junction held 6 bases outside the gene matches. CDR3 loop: CASTIDRGNQPQHF. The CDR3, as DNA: TGTGCCAGCACCATCGACAGGGGAAATCAGCCCCAGCATTTT. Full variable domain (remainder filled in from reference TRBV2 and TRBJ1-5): EPEVTQTPSHQVTQMGQEVILRCVPISNHLYFYWYRQILGQKVEFLVSFYNNEISEKSEIFDDQFSVERPDGSNFTLKIRSTKLEDSAMYFCASTIDRGNQPQHFGDGTRLSIL.

The CDR3 sequence: CASSRGLTLMNTGELFF. The CDR3 DNA reads as TGTGCCAGCAGTAGAGGACTAACCCTGATGAACACCGGGGAGCTGTTTTTT. The rearrangement uses TRBV27 and TRBJ2-2; D is possibly TRBD2 (6 bases). This CDR3 contains 17 residues. Germline lookup yields CDR1 MNHEY and CDR2 SMNVEV (reference sequence). Trimming removed 5 bases from V and 1 base from J, with 17 bases in between.

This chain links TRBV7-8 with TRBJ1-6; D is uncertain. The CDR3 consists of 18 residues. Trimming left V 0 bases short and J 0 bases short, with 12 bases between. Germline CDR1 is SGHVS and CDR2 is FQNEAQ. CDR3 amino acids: CASSLAREPSSYNSPLHF. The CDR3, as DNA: TGTGCCAGCAGCTTAGCGCGGGAACCGAGCTCCTATAATTCACCCCTCCACTTT.

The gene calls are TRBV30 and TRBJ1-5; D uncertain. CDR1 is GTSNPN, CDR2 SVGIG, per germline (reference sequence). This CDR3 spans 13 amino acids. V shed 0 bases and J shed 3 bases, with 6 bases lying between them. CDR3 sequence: CAWSVQVNQPQHF. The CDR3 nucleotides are TGTGCCTGGAGTGTACAAGTCAATCAGCCCCAGCATTTT.

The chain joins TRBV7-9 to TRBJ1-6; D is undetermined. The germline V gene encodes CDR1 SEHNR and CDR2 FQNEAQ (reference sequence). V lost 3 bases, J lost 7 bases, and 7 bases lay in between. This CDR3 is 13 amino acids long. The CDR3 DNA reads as TGTGCCAGCAGCTTCGAGGGAAATTCACCCCTCCACTTT. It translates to CASSFEGNSPLHF.

CDR3 nucleotide sequence: TGTGCCAGCAGTTGGGCTAGCGCCCGCGAGCAGTTCTTC. This codes for CASSWASAREQFF. V gene TRBV6-5 combines with J gene TRBJ2-1; TRBD2 might be the D (6 bases). Trimming stripped 4 bases from V and 10 bases from J, with 14 bases between. The germline gives CDR1 MNHEY, CDR2 SVGAGI. The CDR3 is made up of 13 amino acids.

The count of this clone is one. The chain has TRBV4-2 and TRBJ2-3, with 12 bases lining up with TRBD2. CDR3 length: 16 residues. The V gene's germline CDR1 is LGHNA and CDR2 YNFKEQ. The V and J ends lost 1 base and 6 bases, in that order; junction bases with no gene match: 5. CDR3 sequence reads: CASSQASGGAIDTQYF. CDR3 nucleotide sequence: TGTGCCAGCAGCCAAGCTAGCGGGGGGGCCATTGATACGCAGTATTTT.

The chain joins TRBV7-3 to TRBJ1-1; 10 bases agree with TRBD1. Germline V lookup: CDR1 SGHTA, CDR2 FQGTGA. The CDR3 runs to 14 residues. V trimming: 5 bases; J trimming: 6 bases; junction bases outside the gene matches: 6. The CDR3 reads CASSEGQGTAEAFF. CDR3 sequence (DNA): TGTGCCAGCAGCGAGGGACAGGGGACCGCTGAAGCTTTCTTT.

The CDR3 DNA reads TGTGCCAGCAGTGAAGTGCGACTAGCGGGAGCCAGGACCGGGGAGCTGTTTTTT. Its translation: CASSEVRLAGARTGELFF. J is TRBJ2-2 and V is TRBV6-1; TRBD2 matches 12 bases. Germline-derived CDR1 and CDR2 are MNHNS and SASEGT. The CDR3 contains 18 residues. Trimming removed 1 base from V and 5 bases from J; junction bases left unmatched: 8.

In DNA, the CDR3 is TGTGCCAGCAGCCAAGGAACGGCAGGGAGGAATCAGCCCCAGCATTTT. Protein: CASSQGTAGRNQPQHF. The chain employs TRBV4-2 and TRBJ1-5; possible D gene TRBD1, 5 bases. The germline V gene encodes CDR1 LGHNA and CDR2 YNFKEQ. V lost 1 base and J 4 bases, leaving 14 bases between the germline ends. The CDR3 loop spans 16 amino acids.

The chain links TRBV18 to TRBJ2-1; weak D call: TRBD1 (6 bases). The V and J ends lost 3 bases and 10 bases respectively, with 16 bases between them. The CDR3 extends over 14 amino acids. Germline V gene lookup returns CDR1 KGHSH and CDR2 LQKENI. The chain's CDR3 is CASSPGTGRREQFF. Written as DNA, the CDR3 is TGTGCCAGCTCACCGGGAACAGGGAGACGGGAGCAGTTCTTC.

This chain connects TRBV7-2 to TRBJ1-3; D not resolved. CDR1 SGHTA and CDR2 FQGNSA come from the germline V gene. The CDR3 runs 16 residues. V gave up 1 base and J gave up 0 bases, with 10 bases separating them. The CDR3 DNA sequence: TGTGCCAGCAGCTTAGACAGAGCGGGCTCTGGAAACACCATATATTTT. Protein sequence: CASSLDRAGSGNTIYF.

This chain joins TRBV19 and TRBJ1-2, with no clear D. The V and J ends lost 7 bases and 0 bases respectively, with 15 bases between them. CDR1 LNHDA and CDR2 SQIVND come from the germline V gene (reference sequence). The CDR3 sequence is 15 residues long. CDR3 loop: CASKEQTNSNYGYTF. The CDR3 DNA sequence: TGTGCCAGTAAGGAACAGACCAACTCTAACTATGGCTACACCTTC.

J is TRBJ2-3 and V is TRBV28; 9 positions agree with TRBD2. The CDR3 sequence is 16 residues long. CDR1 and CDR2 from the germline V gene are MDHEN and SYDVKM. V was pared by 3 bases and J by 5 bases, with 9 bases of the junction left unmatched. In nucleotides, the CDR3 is TGTGCCAGCAGTTTCTTGAGCGGGGGGTCCAGAGATACGCAGTATTTT. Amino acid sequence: CASSFLSGGSRDTQYF.

CDR3 coding DNA: TGTGCCTGGAGTGTGGGTAGCGGGGTCGAGCAGTACTTC. Translated: CAWSVGSGVEQYF. The J gene is TRBJ2-7, the V gene TRBV30; 8 positions match TRBD2. The germline gives CDR1 GTSNPN, CDR2 SVGIG (reference sequence). After removal of 0 bases from V and 6 bases from J, the junction contained 4 bases not matched to a gene. This CDR3 region has 13 residues.